These 20 T cell receptor beta chains share one sample of origin, sequenced in a study of shared clonotypes between healthy human individuals. TCRdb keeps only in-frame clones here, not all; method: immunoSEQ multiplex PCR. Of around 1.5 million clones in the sample, under 99% were seen once. Sample: naive CD4+ T cells sorted from blood. Subset of the sample: CD45RA+ positively selected. Receptors were obtained from a man aged 25-45 years in good health.

The chain carries TRBV7-9 and TRBJ2-4; perhaps TRBD2 as D (6 bases). The CDR3 runs 18 residues. The germline V gene has CDR1 SEHNR and CDR2 FQNEAQ (reference sequence). V lost 5 bases and J lost 2, with 22 bases in between. In DNA form, the CDR3 reads TGTGCCAGCAGCCACCTGACCCCGGGAGCAAGGACCAAAAACATTCAGTACTTC. Protein sequence: CASSHLTPGARTKNIQYF.

The chain carries TRBV5-1 and TRBJ1-1; 9 nucleotides match TRBD1. The germline CDR1 and CDR2 sequences are SGHRS and YFSETQ. This CDR3 contains 14 residues. V dropped 4 bases and J dropped 5; count of bases not matched to a gene: 6. CDR3: CASSADRGWTEAFF. The CDR3 nucleotides are TGCGCCAGCAGCGCGGACAGGGGATGGACTGAAGCTTTCTTT.

V usage is TRBV2 and J usage is TRBJ2-7; D ambiguous. Deletions cut 3 bases from V and 1 base from J, with 22 bases between. CDR1 is SNHLY, CDR2 FYNNEI, per germline. The CDR3 spans 18 residues. CDR3 amino acids: CASSERGALTLGSYEQYF. DNA for the CDR3: TGTGCCAGCAGTGAGCGAGGAGCGCTCACTCTGGGGTCCTACGAGCAGTACTTC.

This chain connects TRBV5-1 to TRBJ2-3; 9 bases agree with TRBD2. J gave up 1 base and V 5 bases, and 11 bases lay outside the gene matches. This CDR3 is 17 amino acids long. Germline values: CDR1 SGHRS, CDR2 YFSETQ. The CDR3 region has the DNA TGCGCCAGCAGTTTAGAAAGCGGGAGGACCCGCACAGATACGCAGTATTTT. Translating gives CASSLESGRTRTDTQYF.

The sample holds one count of this clone. This chain links TRBV27 with TRBJ1-1; D gene unclear. The CDR3 is 14 residues long. Per the germline V gene, CDR1 is MNHEY and CDR2 is SMNVEV (reference sequence). Trimming took off 3 bases at V and 3 bases at J, with 11 bases between the two ends. The DNA for the CDR3 is TGTGCCAGCAGTTTCGTGGGAGGGTACACTGAAGCTTTCTTT. Residues: CASSFVGGYTEAFF.

This chain uses TRBV7-8 with TRBJ2-3; 11 positions match TRBD2. This CDR3 is built from 16 residues. Germline V gene sequence: CDR1 SGHVS, CDR2 FQNEAQ. V was clipped by 2 bases and J by 8 bases; unmatched bases: 9. CDR3 DNA: TGTGCCAGCAGCTTAATAGCGGGAGGGCCACTGGTTACGCAGTATTTT. Translation: CASSLIAGGPLVTQYF.

The chain uses TRBV28 and TRBJ2-7; unclear D gene. Between the trimmed V and J ends, which lost 7 bases and 2 bases, there was a span of 6 bases. CDR1 MDHEN and CDR2 SYDVKM come from the germline V gene. The CDR3 loop spans 11 amino acids. For the CDR3, the DNA is TGTGCCAGCAAGGGCACCTACGAGCAGTACTTC. Amino acid sequence: CASKGTYEQYF.

This clone was picked up one time. The chain is built from TRBV27 and TRBJ1-1, with D unresolved. This CDR3 region has 13 residues. The germline gives CDR1 MNHEY, CDR2 SMNVEV (reference sequence). V was clipped by 3 bases and J by 1 base, with 6 bases between them. Written as DNA, the CDR3 is TGTGCCAGCAGTTTGAGGCGGAACACTGAAGCTTTCTTT. It codes for CASSLRRNTEAFF.

This chain uses TRBV15 with TRBJ1-1, with D possibly TRBD1 on 6 matching bases. The CDR3 contains 14 residues. Trimming took 5 bases from V and 0 from J, leaving 10 bases between them. Germline V gene data show CDR1 as LNHNV and CDR2 as YYDKDF (reference sequence). CDR3 sequence (DNA): TGTGCCACCAGCCTGGACAGACTGAACACTGAAGCTTTCTTT. Its translation: CATSLDRLNTEAFF.

The rearrangement uses TRBV4-2 and TRBJ2-5, with 8 bases identical to TRBD2. Looked up from germline, CDR1 is LGHNA and CDR2 is YNFKEQ. The trim removed 0 bases at V and 1 base at J, leaving 13 bases unmatched. The length of the CDR3 is 19 residues. CDR3 protein: CASSQDPTGSGIGQETQYF. CDR3 in DNA: TGTGCCAGCAGCCAAGACCCCACGGGTAGCGGGATCGGCCAAGAGACCCAGTACTTC.

The gene calls are TRBV5-5 and TRBJ1-4; D ambiguous. There are 12 residues in the CDR3. CDR1 and CDR2 from the germline V gene are SGHKS and YYEKEE (reference sequence). V was pared by 3 bases and J by 11 bases, with 11 bases between. The CDR3 loop is CASSSSPDKLFF. The CDR3 nucleotides are TGTGCCAGCAGCTCTAGTCCAGATAAACTGTTTTTT.

The chain has TRBV5-1 and TRBJ1-2, with D unresolved. Germline V CDR1 and CDR2: SGHRS, YFSETQ. The CDR3 has 16 residues. Trimming stripped 0 bases from V and 3 bases from J, with 15 bases between. CDR3 nucleotides: TGCGCCAGCAGCTTGGGGCATGCTCTGATGGACTATGGCTACACCTTC. Translating it yields CASSLGHALMDYGYTF.

The gene calls are TRBV19 and TRBJ1-5; 7 bases map to TRBD1. This CDR3 contains 17 residues. J gave up 1 base and V 5 bases, and 11 bases lay outside the gene matches. Germline CDR1 is LNHDA and CDR2 is SQIVND (reference sequence). CDR3 sequence reads: CASSHLPQGVSNQPQHF. The CDR3 coding sequence is TGTGCCAGTAGTCATCTCCCCCAGGGGGTAAGCAATCAGCCCCAGCATTTT.

This clone was seen just once. This chain joins TRBV29-1 and TRBJ1-3; 7 nucleotides match TRBD1. The CDR3 covers 14 residues. Per the germline V gene, CDR1 is SQVTM and CDR2 is ANQGSEA. The V gene end was trimmed by 6 bases and the J gene end by 2 bases; junction bases not matched to a gene: 7. Written as DNA, the CDR3 is TGCAGCGTGGCAGGGACAGTCACTGGAAACACCATATATTTT. It codes for CSVAGTVTGNTIYF.

The V and J genes are TRBV6-4 and TRBJ2-7; D call uncertain. Germline CDR1 reads MRHNA; CDR2 reads SNTAGT. The CDR3 sequence is 14 residues long. With 7 bases removed from V and 1 base from J, the gap between germline ends came to 14 bases. The DNA of the CDR3 is TGTGCCAGCAAGATAGACCCAACTTCCTACGAGCAGTACTTC. The encoded protein is CASKIDPTSYEQYF.

With regard to this clone: At the DNA level, this CDR3 is encoded by other sequences in the same sample as well. This chain uses TRBV5-1 with TRBJ2-5, with D possibly TRBD2 on 5 matching bases. The CDR3 has 14 residues. The V gene's germline CDR1 is SGHRS and CDR2 YFSETQ. V was pared by 2 bases and J by 1 base, with 9 bases between. As DNA, the CDR3 is TGCGCCAGCAGCTTTTCAGGAGGCCAAGAGACCCAGTACTTC. Amino acids: CASSFSGGQETQYF.

The chain couples TRBV19 to TRBJ1-1, with D perhaps TRBD1 (5 bases). The ends were cut back, 7 bases at V and 4 bases at J, with 16 bases in the middle. Per the germline V gene, CDR1 is LNHDA and CDR2 is SQIVND (reference sequence). The CDR3 is made up of 14 amino acids. CDR3 amino acids: CASTTPGGVTEAFF. For the CDR3, the DNA is TGTGCCAGTACCACCCCGGGGGGGGTCACTGAAGCTTTCTTT.

The V call is TRBV9, the J call TRBJ2-7, with 8 positions matching TRBD2. Germline CDR1 reads SGDLS; CDR2 reads YYNGEE. Unmatched junction bases numbered 9, after V lost 2 bases and J lost 5 bases. This CDR3 region has 15 residues. The CDR3 region is CASSVGTRIVNEQYF. CDR3 DNA sequence: TGTGCCAGCAGCGTGGGGACTAGGATAGTTAACGAGCAGTACTTC.

The chain links TRBV2 to TRBJ2-2; maybe TRBD2 (5 bases). Germline V gene sequence: CDR1 SNHLY, CDR2 FYNNEI. This CDR3 has 14 amino acids. Trimming took 8 bases from V and 5 from J, leaving 15 bases between them. DNA of the CDR3: TGTGCCAGCCAAGGACTGGCCCGTACCGGGGAGCTGTTTTTT. Protein product: CASQGLARTGELFF.

The chain carries TRBV7-9 and TRBJ2-7; possible D gene TRBD2, 6 bases. CDR3 length: 12 residues. The germline V gene has CDR1 SEHNR and CDR2 FQNEAQ (reference sequence). V was trimmed by 1 base and J by 10 bases, leaving 11 bases between them. The CDR3 DNA reads TGTGCCAGCAGCTTAGTCGGGGGTTCACAGTACTTC. Translation gives CASSLVGGSQYF.